This T cell receptor beta chain emerged from a study of cytomegalovirus exposure and HLA in healthy donors (TCRdb year 2017). As for the study more broadly: In an earlier analysis of 587 of the donors, about 270 Gb of sequence data and roughly 100 million unique TCR beta sequences from about 179 million T cells were reported. Around 320 gigabases of sequencing data and 78 million or so unique TCR sequences were included in an early release covering about 700 HLA-typed donors. Of the 398 genotyped donors, about 80% fell in the genetic ancestry cluster associated with self-reported Caucasian donors. The aim of the study was to test whether cataloging public T cell receptors could identify signatures of past pathogen exposure. The T cell repertoires of 670 or so subjects were profiled by immunosequencing and related to cytomegalovirus serostatus. Besides the first cohort of roughly 640 subjects, a separate validation cohort made up of 120 different subjects was used. To predict cytomegalovirus infection status, the study combined high-throughput TCR immunosequencing, statistical association of individual TCRs with disease status, and machine learning. A later analysis re-examined previously published TCR beta repertoires from hundreds of donors and added high-resolution HLA genotyping to investigate patterns of TCR occurrence. The later analysis used no new phenotypic data to find candidate immune exposures, relying instead on TCR beta sequences and their occurrence across donors. In an earlier analysis of roughly 600 of the donors, high-throughput TCR beta sequencing was used to judge whether each TCR beta V gene segment behaved as functional or pseudogenic. Alongside the repertoire data, information on donor age, sex, ethnicity and CMV serostatus was compiled. Genome-wide SNP genotypes for about 60% of the roughly 700 donors were used in a later genetic analysis, which treated that subset as a discovery cohort. All discovery cohort repertoires had been generated on a single sequencing platform. HLA typing included class I and class II loci at four-digit resolution. The number of donors typed differed by locus, with about 629-630 for A, B, C, DRB1 and DQB1, around 560 for DQA1, 600 to 610 for DPA1, and roughly 450 for DPB1. Because of strong linkage in the cohort, 4 to 6 DR-DQ haplotypes were treated as single units for association and clustering. Among 350 to 400 genotyped donors of the cohort, an average of approximately 240,000 unique TCR beta nucleotide sequences were sequenced per donor, roughly 20% of them non-productive.

The CDR3 sequence holds 19 residues, the cysteine and phenylalanine included. Of all the DNA, just the CDR3 is kept, 57 bases in frame from base 1. The germline V gene yields LGHNA for CDR1 and YNFKEQ for CDR2. Trimmed from V: 6 bases; trimmed from J: 3 bases; junction bases lacking a gene match: 16. About this clone itself: Its antigen specificity is not known. One base away there is no much larger clone; base qualities are not given.

General study outcomes and caveats: A later analysis reported that several top co-occurrence clusters appeared linked to parvovirus B19, influenza, CMV and Epstein-Barr virus. A few of the identified cytomegalovirus-associated TCR beta chains were confirmed in vitro to be specific for cytomegalovirus antigens. Presence/absence analyses assumed roughly uniform sequencing depth across donors, an assumption that may not hold. For the cohort, immune exposure information was limited to CMV serostatus. Because counts were too low, under 20 rarely observed V segments, including chromosome 9 orphons, were left out of the earlier analysis of a few hundred of the donors. In a later genetic analysis, a missense DCLRE1C variant was associated with V-gene and J-gene trimming of TCR beta chains, and the association was replicated in an independent cohort. Correlated functional status among segregating V segments might reflect linkage disequilibrium, but an unknown experimental factor could not be ruled out. Compared with the 666-donor mean, donors in an Asian-associated ancestry cluster had fewer N-insertions in productive TCRs, according to a later genetic analysis. According to a later analysis, TCR association rates differed among HLA loci, with DRB1 alleles showing the most associated TCRs and HLA-C alleles showing the fewest. Broadly in line with IMGT annotations, most TCR beta V segments showed up in productive rearrangements about 87% or about 30% of the time in an earlier analysis of some 590 of the donors. The authors suggested that the approach could potentially be generalized to other disease states and immunological phenotypes. A later analysis found that HLA-associated TCR beta chains were more clonally expanded and had lower generation probabilities than equally common non-associated chains. The study listed approximately 160 TCR beta chains as associated with cytomegalovirus. A further reported finding was that TCR beta sequences accurately predicted the HLA-A and HLA-B alleles for most subjects in the first cohort. Across donors, most TCR sequences were observed very rarely, whereas some public TCRs were present in many individuals. A later analysis found that most CMV-associated TCR beta chains appeared HLA-restricted, with HLA associations seemingly driven largely by CMV exposure. A later analysis associated 16,951 TCR beta sequences with specific HLA alleles at a false discovery rate of 0.05. In this cohort, only TCR beta chains were sequenced, and detectable features were limited by the absence of alpha or paired-chain data. HLA typing was unavailable for some donors at each locus, so association tests used only the typed subset. The sequencing pipeline was judged likely to have produced a cluster of highly shared sequence variants as a technical artifact. The 87-base-pair reads could not distinguish some IMGT-functional V segments, including TRBV6-2 and TRBV6-3, so those segments were excluded. When HLA alleles, especially DR and DQ, strongly co-occurred, TCR associations were difficult to assign to individual alleles. Cytomegalovirus status was reported to be diagnosed by the classifier with high specificity and sensitivity in both the original and validation cohorts.

The cohort comprised some 700 healthy bone marrow donors. Cohort members were all nominally healthy when sampled, although unrecorded immune exposures were likely present. The donor was CMV seronegative and was included in the group of approximately 350 seronegative cohort members. A peripheral blood sample was collected from each donor, and TCR beta sequencing was performed on peripheral blood mononuclear cells. Genomic DNA extraction from the blood cell samples was performed with the Qiagen DNeasy Blood Extraction Kit. The library was produced with the immunoSEQ multiplex PCR assay. A mixture of 60 forward primers for TCR Vbeta segments and 13 reverse primers for TCR Jbeta segments was used in the multiplex PCR. The CDR3 region of rearranged TCR beta genes was amplified from genomic DNA by a multiplex PCR assay. The Illumina HiSeq System was used to sequence the amplified TCR beta libraries as 87-base-pair reads. Turning to the authors' computational methods: In a later analysis, tens of millions of unique TCR beta chains were counted across the 500 to 850 repertoires, and roughly 10 million of these chains were shared by at least two donors. A nearest-neighbor algorithm error-corrected the raw reads and collapsed the reads into unique sequences, merging closely related sequences to remove PCR and sequencing errors. CDR3 sequences were aligned to IMGT reference sequences to assign V, D and J gene segments. For a sequence to be retained, a match of at least six nucleotides was required to both a V gene segment and a J gene segment. A rearrangement counted as productive if the CDR3 had no stop codons and remained in frame with V and J, and every other rearrangement counted as non-productive. CDR3 was defined according to IMGT convention as the region running from the second conserved V-encoded cysteine to the conserved J-encoded phenylalanine. The earlier analysis of some 600 of the donors excluded sequences that lacked an unambiguous match to a single V gene segment. In an earlier analysis of some 590 of the donors, a V segment was called functional when productive rearrangements were above 56.7%, and segregating when the standard deviation between donors exceeded 5%. A statistical classification framework was developed to diagnose cytomegalovirus status using the catalog of TCR beta chain sequences. In a later analysis, TCR nucleotide sequences were compared against IMGT/GENE-DB human TR gene sequences so that V and J genes could be assigned. In a later analysis, CDR3 sequences and most-parsimonious VDJ recombination scenarios were assigned using the TCRdist pipeline. A later analysis defined each TCR beta chain by its CDR3 amino acid sequence plus V-gene family, and excluded reads lacking a unique V-gene family. As a way to deal with suspected cross-contamination and a sequencing artifact, a later analysis dropped 592 nucleotide sequences that were highly shared and had low generation probability. In a later analysis, a clonal expansion index for each public chain was calculated from normalized within-repertoire ranks of inferred template counts. Generation probabilities in a later analysis came from a VDJ recombination model fitted to out-of-frame rearrangements, and those results were checked against IGoR. In a later analysis, TCR-TCR, TCR-HLA and TCR-CMV co-occurrence was scored with hypergeometric tests, and a repertoire-size bias correction was applied to TCR pairs. False discovery rates were estimated in a later analysis by permuting HLA or CMV assignments 20 times. A later analysis grouped co-occurring TCRs with DBSCAN, adding TCRdist sequence similarity when clustering within HLA-allele-positive subsets. Repertoires with fewer than 30,000 or more than 120,000 public chains were left out of co-occurrence clustering, as were four to six repertoires with anomalous nucleotide sharing. TCRdb stores this immuneACCESS table with in-frame sequences only. Part of the clones is absent; in the studies checked, under half of the shortfall reflects unresolved V genes, and no reason is known for the rest. The DNA was the basis for D and trimming; V, J and clone size are from that table. The sample table holds approximately 210,000 clones, of which over 75% were seen once. The ten largest clonotypes hold 1.5% to 2% of the sample.

The clonotype was recovered from a man aged 18 to 30 in good health and CMV-seronegative. Recombination connected TRBV4-2 to TRBJ1-3, and 11 junctional nucleotides match TRBD1. The source material was PBMCs. The CDR3 region has the sequence CASSSPGQGEMGNGNTIYF. Read as DNA, the sequence is TGTGCCAGCAGTTCTCCGGGACAGGGGGAAATGGGTAATGGAAACACCATATATTTT.